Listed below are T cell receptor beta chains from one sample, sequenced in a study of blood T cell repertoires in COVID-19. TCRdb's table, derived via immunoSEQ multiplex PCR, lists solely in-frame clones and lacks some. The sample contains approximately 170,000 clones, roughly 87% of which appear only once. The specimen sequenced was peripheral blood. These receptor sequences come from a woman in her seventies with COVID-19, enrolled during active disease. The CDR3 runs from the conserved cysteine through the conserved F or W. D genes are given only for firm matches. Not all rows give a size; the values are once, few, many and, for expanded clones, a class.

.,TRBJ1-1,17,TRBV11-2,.,CASSEVRNPQLNTEAFF,TGTGCCAGCAGCGAAGTCCGGAACCCACAGCTGAACACTGAAGCTTTCTTT
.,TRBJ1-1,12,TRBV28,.,CASSSSAGKAFF,TGTGCCAGCAGTTCCTCGGCAGGGAAGGCTTTCTTT
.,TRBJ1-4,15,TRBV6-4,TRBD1,CASSERTGRHEKLFF,TGTGCCAGCAGTGAGCGGACAGGTCGTCATGAAAAACTGTTTTTT
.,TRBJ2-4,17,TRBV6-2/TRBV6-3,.,CASSYRTAALAKNIQYF,TGTGCCAGCAGTTACAGGACAGCCGCTCTAGCCAAAAACATTCAGTACTTC
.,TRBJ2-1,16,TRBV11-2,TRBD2,CASSPSQGGSYNEQFF,TGTGCCAGCAGCCCTAGTCAGGGAGGGTCCTACAATGAGCAGTTCTTC
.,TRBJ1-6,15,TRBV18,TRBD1,CASSPDTGGRSPLHF,TGTGCCAGCTCACCAGACACAGGGGGCAGATCACCCCTCCACTTT
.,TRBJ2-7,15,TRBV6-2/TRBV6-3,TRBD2,CASSYSISGSYEQYF,TGTGCCAGCAGTTACTCAATTAGCGGGTCCTACGAGCAGTACTTC
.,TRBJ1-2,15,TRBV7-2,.,CASSGTRDISYGYTF,TGTGCCAGCAGCGGGACCCGGGACATATCCTATGGCTACACCTTC
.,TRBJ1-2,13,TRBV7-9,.,CASSPTGNYGYTF,TGTGCCAGCAGTCCAACAGGGAACTATGGCTACACCTTC
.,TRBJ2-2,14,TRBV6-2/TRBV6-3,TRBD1,CASSWTGNTGELFF,TGTGCCAGCAGTTGGACAGGGAACACCGGGGAGCTGTTTTTT
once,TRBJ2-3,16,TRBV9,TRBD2,CASSVEGAGARSTQYF,TGTGCCAGCAGCGTAGAAGGAGCGGGAGCCAGAAGTACGCAGTATTTT
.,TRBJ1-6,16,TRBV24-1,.,CATSDLTTFPNSPLHF,TGTGCCACCAGTGATTTGACGACATTTCCTAATTCACCCCTCCACTTT
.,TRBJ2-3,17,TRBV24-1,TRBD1,CATSPPQGTGVTDTQYF,TGTGCCACCAGTCCTCCTCAAGGGACAGGGGTGACAGATACGCAGTATTTT
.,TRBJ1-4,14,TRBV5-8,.,CASSLESRSEKLFF,TGTGCCAGCAGCTTGGAATCCAGGTCTGAAAAACTGTTTTTT
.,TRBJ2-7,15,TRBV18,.,CASSPRRDSAYEQYF,TGTGCCAGCTCACCTAGGCGAGACAGCGCCTACGAGCAGTACTTC
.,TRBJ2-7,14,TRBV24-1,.,CATSDPSRSYEQYF,TGTGCCACCAGTGACCCGAGTCGCTCCTACGAGCAGTACTTC
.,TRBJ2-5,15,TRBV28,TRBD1,CASSLAGQGRETQYF,TGTGCCAGCAGCCTCGCCGGACAGGGTAGGGAGACCCAGTACTTC
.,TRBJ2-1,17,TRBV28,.,CASFSLGGVSFYNEQFF,TGTGCCAGTTTCAGCCTGGGAGGAGTTTCGTTTTACAATGAGCAGTTCTTC
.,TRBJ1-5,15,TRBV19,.,CASSIPTRAIQPQHF,TGTGCCAGTAGTATCCCGACCAGGGCAATTCAGCCCCAGCATTTT
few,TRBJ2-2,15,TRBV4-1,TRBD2,CASSEREGIAGELFF,TGCGCCAGCAGTGAGCGGGAGGGTATAGCAGGGGAGCTGTTTTTT
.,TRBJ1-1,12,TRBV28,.,CASSPGTQQGFF,TGTGCCAGCAGTCCAGGCACCCAACAGGGCTTCTTT
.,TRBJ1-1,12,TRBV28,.,CASSTPGQEAFF,TGTGCCAGCAGTACTCCCGGACAGGAAGCTTTCTTT
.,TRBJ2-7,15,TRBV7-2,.,CASSLVASRGSEQYF,TGTGCCAGCAGCTTAGTGGCTAGCCGGGGAAGCGAGCAGTACTTC
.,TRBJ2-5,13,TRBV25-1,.,CASSVGGIETQYF,TGTGCCAGCAGTGTTGGGGGGATAGAGACCCAGTACTTC
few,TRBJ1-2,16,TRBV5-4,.,CASSLGGKVANYGYTF,TGTGCCAGCAGCTTAGGAGGGAAGGTAGCCAACTATGGCTACACCTTC
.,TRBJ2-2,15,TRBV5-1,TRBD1,CASSLQQGETGELFF,TGCGCCAGCAGCTTGCAGCAGGGGGAGACCGGGGAGCTGTTTTTT
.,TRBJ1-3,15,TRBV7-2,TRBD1,CASSSPDRAGNTIYF,TGTGCCAGCAGCTCACCGGACAGGGCTGGAAACACCATATATTTT
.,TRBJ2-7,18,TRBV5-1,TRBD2,CASSARLAGEAPTYEQYF,TGCGCCAGCAGCGCTCGACTAGCGGGAGAAGCTCCCACCTACGAGCAGTACTTC
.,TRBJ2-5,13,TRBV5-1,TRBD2,CASNSGLAETQYF,TGCGCCAGCAACTCGGGACTAGCGGAGACCCAGTACTTC
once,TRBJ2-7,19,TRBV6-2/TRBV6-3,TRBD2,CASSFHGLAGGIGSYEQYF,TGTGCCAGCAGTTTTCACGGACTAGCGGGAGGGATCGGATCCTACGAGCAGTACTTC
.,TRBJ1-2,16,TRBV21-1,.,CVYPYTLKGANYGYTF,TGTGTCTACCCGTACACGTTAAAAGGAGCTAACTATGGCTACACCTTC
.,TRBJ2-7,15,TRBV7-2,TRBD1,CASSGQGVSVYEQYF,TGTGCCAGCAGCGGACAGGGGGTTTCGGTCTACGAGCAGTACTTC
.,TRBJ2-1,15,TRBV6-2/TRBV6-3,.,CASSYSVNIGNEQFF,TGTGCCAGCAGTTACTCGGTCAATATCGGCAATGAGCAGTTCTTC
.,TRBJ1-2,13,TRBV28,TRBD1,CATRGDSDYGYTF,TGTGCCACCAGAGGGGACAGTGACTATGGCTACACCTTC